Below are 11 T cell receptor beta chains sequenced from a single sample in a study of T cells in Graves' hyperthyroidism and ophthalmopathy. TCR beta CDR3 region amplification was performed from RNA transcripts. HTBI primers were the set used in a first-round RT-PCR of the TCR CDR3. TCRdb ran MiXCR on the multiplex PCR reads and lists one entry per CDR3 protein. This table holds under 450,000 distinct CDR3 sequences, roughly 14% found once. Material: blood. These receptor sequences come from a woman between 18 and 29 years old with Graves' hyperthyroidism.

For this clonotype: Just one base apart from a much larger clone, this may be a read error. The chain carries TRBV10-3 and TRBJ1-4; D remains unclear. Germline assignment: CDR1 ENHRY and CDR2 SYGVKD. The V end lost 5 bases, the J end lost 7 bases, and 8 bases lay between the germline ends. The CDR3 has 12 residues. The CDR3 region is CAISYRREKLFF. CDR3 nucleotide sequence: TGTGCCATCAGTTATAGGCGTGAAAAACTGTTTTTT.

This clonotype was counted many times. The CDR3 nucleotides read TGCAGTGCCAGAACCCGTGGCAGGCTCTCCTACGAGCAGTACTTC. Its translation: CSARTRGRLSYEQYF. The V and J genes are TRBV20-1 and TRBJ2-7; D is ambiguous. With 6 bases removed from V and 0 bases from J, the gap between germline ends came to 18 bases. The germline V gene encodes CDR1 DFQATT and CDR2 SNEGSKA (reference sequence). The CDR3 is 15 amino acids.

Many counts were recorded for this clonotype. The rearrangement uses TRBV2 and TRBJ2-7, with 9 bases aligning to TRBD2. V gave up 6 bases and J gave up 2 bases; unmatched junction bases: 8. This CDR3 contains 15 residues. Germline-derived CDR1 and CDR2 are SNHLY and FYNNEI. The CDR3 DNA sequence: TGTGCCAGCAGCCCCCAACTAGCGGGCCCCTACGAGCAGTACTTC. Translating gives CASSPQLAGPYEQYF.

This clonotype showed up many times. The rearrangement joins TRBV10-3 to TRBJ2-7; no firm D call. V lost 7 bases and J lost 6, with 13 bases in between. This CDR3 has 12 amino acids. Germline loops: CDR1 ENHRY, CDR2 SYGVKD. CDR3 sequence reads: CAITSSGVEQYF. The CDR3 nucleotides are TGTGCCATCACCTCAAGTGGGGTCGAGCAGTACTTC.

This clonotype was observed many times. The chain recombines TRBV7-9 with TRBJ2-2; TRBD1 aligns across 7 bases. The CDR3 extends over 15 amino acids. Germline V lookup: CDR1 SEHNR, CDR2 FQNEAQ (reference sequence). The J segment lost 1 base and the V segment lost 5 bases, leaving 4 bases of the junction unmatched. CDR3 sequence reads: CASSAGQVNTGELFF. In DNA form, the CDR3 reads TGTGCCAGCAGCGCCGGACAGGTGAACACCGGGGAGCTGTTTTTT.

This clonotype was found a few times. The rearrangement links TRBV29-1 to TRBJ2-2; 7 bases align to TRBD1. Germline V gene sequence: CDR1 SQVTM, CDR2 ANQGSEA. V shed 3 bases and J 0 bases; nucleotides not matched to a gene: 1. The length of the CDR3 is 14 residues. In DNA, the CDR3 is TGCAGCGTTGAGGGACAGACGAACACCGGGGAGCTGTTTTTT. It encodes CSVEGQTNTGELFF.

This clonotype was recorded at least ten times. The chain carries TRBV2 and TRBJ2-7; D may be TRBD1 (6 bases). V lost 6 bases and J 4 bases, leaving 13 bases between the germline ends. This CDR3 contains 13 residues. Germline V gene data show CDR1 as SNHLY and CDR2 as FYNNEI. The CDR3 spells CASRGTMGYEQYF. CDR3 coding DNA: TGTGCCAGCAGGGGGACAATGGGGTACGAGCAGTACTTC.

The V and J genes are TRBV6-1 and TRBJ2-1; 9 bases line up with TRBD2. TRBJ2-7 explains the end of the DNA better; the J call may be wrong. Germline-derived CDR1 and CDR2 are MNHNS and SASEGT. The CDR3 sequence is 16 residues long. Here the CDR3 reads CASAVGVSGSYNEQYF. As DNA, the CDR3 is TGTGCCAGCGCGGTCGGGGTTAGCGGGAGTTACAATGAGCAGTACTTC.

This clonotype was counted only a few times. This sequence joins TRBV9 and TRBJ1-2, with 10 bases fitting TRBD1. Germline CDR1 reads SGDLS; CDR2 reads YYNGEE. The V segment lost 2 bases and the J segment 4 bases; nucleotides outside the gene matches: 8. The CDR3 has 16 residues. CDR3 amino acids: CASSVDKTGGGYGYTF. CDR3 in DNA: TGTGCCAGCAGCGTGGATAAGACAGGGGGCGGCTATGGCTACACCTTC.

In this sample, this clonotype turned up a few times. The rearrangement joins TRBV6-1 to TRBJ1-6; 8 positions agree with TRBD1. J was trimmed by 0 bases and V by 6 bases; bases with no gene match: 4. Germline V gene data show CDR1 as MNHNS and CDR2 as SASEGT. The CDR3 runs 16 residues. The CDR3 protein is CASSDRGGSYNSPLHF. The DNA for the CDR3 is TGTGCCAGCAGCGACAGGGGTGGCTCCTATAATTCACCCCTCCACTTT.

This clonotype was counted many times. The rearrangement links TRBV20-1 to TRBJ2-1; 9 nucleotides match TRBD1. Germline V gives CDR1 DFQATT, CDR2 SNEGSKA (reference sequence). V trimming: 5 bases; J trimming: 0 bases; junction bases outside the gene matches: 5. The CDR3 length is 15 residues. The CDR3 loop reads CSAGTGGASYNEQFF. The CDR3 nucleotides read TGCAGTGCTGGCACAGGGGGCGCCTCCTACAATGAGCAGTTCTTC.